This TCR beta chain was identified during a study of a mutant IDH1 vaccine in newly diagnosed glioma. The overall study: Vaccines began 4-6 weeks after radiotherapy alone, or with temozolomide cycles. The treated group averaged approximately 42 years old and was roughly 62% male, about 40% female.

Noted time point: week 11, during vaccination. What each vaccine dose contained was 300 ug of mutant IDH1 20-mer peptide, accompanied by topical imiquimod. The donors' diagnosis was new WHO grade 3 or 4 astrocytoma that was IDH1-mutant and ATRX-lost. Using immunoSEQ multiplex PCR, the repertoire was profiled, and TCRdb retains in-frame clones only, with some absent. The sample yields some 54,000 clones, roughly 90% seen once. Per the germline V gene, CDR1 is SGHRS and CDR2 is YFSETQ. V gave up 1 base and J gave up 0 bases; unmatched junction bases: 6. This CDR3 has 17 amino acids. As for this clone: The antigen remains unidentified.

The starting material was PBMCs, obtained from a glioma patient whose treatment included an IDH1 peptide vaccine. The chain has TRBV5-1 and TRBJ1-3; 8 nucleotides line up with TRBD1. This receptor was obtained from a man over 45 with glioma. The CDR3 loop reads CASSLPGTGLSGNTIYF. CDR3 nucleotides: TGCGCCAGCAGCTTGCCTGGGACAGGCCTCTCTGGAAACACCATATATTTT.